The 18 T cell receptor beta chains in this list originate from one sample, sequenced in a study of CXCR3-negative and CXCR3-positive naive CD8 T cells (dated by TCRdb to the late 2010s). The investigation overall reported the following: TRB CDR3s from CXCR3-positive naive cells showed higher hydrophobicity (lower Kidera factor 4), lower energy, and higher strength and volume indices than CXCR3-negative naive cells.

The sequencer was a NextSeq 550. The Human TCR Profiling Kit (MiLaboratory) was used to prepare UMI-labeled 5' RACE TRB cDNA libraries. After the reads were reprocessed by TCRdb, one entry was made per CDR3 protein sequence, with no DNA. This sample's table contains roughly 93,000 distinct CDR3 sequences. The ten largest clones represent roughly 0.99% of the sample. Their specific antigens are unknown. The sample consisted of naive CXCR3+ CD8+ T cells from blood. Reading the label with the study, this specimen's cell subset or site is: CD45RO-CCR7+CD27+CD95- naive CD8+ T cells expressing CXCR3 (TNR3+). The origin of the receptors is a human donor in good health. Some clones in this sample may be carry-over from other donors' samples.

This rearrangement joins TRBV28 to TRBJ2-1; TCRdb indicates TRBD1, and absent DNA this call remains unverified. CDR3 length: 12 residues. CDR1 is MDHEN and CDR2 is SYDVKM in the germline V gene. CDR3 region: CASSFTGNEQFF.

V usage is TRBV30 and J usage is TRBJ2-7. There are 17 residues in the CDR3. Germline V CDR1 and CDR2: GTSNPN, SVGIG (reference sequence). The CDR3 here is CAWSRPIRDRDRYEQYF. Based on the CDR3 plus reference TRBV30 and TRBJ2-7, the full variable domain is SQTIHQWPATLVQPVGSPLSLECTVEGTSNPNLYWYRQAAGRGLQLLFYSVGIGQISSEVPQNLSASRPQDRQFILSSKKLLLSDSGFYLCAWSRPIRDRDRYEQYFGPGTRLTVT.

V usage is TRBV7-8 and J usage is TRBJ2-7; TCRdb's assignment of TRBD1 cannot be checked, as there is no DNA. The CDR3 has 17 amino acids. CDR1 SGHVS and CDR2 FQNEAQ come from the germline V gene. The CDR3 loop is CASSLDETGALLDEQYF.

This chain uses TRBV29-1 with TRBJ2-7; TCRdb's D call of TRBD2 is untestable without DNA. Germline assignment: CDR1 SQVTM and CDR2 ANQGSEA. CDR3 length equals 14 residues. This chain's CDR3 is CSVELAGSTYEQYF.

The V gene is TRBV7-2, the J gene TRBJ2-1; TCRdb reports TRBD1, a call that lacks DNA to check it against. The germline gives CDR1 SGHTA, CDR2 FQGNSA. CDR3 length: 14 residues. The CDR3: CASSPHQTSGEQFF.

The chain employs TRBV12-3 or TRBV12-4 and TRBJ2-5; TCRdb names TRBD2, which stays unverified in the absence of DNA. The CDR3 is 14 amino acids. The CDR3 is CASTEGLASETQYF.

CDR3 in amino acids: CASSSSVGGAIFYNEQFF. The chain carries TRBV7-3 and TRBJ2-1; TCRdb proposes TRBD1, but this gene call is untestable without DNA. Per the germline V gene, CDR1 is SGHTA and CDR2 is FQGTGA. This CDR3 is 18 amino acids long.

The CDR3 spells CSALHRYPPEQYF. V is TRBV29-1 and J is TRBJ2-7; the D call from TCRdb, TRBD2, cannot be confirmed without DNA. This CDR3 has 13 residues. CDR1 is SQVTM, CDR2 ANQGSEA, per germline.

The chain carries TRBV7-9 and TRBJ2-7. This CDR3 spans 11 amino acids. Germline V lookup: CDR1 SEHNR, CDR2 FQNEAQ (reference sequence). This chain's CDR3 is CASSLGLEQYF. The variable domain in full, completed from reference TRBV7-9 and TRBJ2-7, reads DTGVSQNPRHKITKRGQNVTFRCDPISEHNRLYWYRQTLGQGPEFLTYFQNEAQLEKSRLLSDRFSAERPKGSFSTLEIQRTEQGDSAMYLCASSLGLEQYFGPGTRLTVT.

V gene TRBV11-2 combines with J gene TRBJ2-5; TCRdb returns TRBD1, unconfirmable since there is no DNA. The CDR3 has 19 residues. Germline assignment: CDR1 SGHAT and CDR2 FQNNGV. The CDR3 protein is CASSLDPSPTPPKKETQYF.

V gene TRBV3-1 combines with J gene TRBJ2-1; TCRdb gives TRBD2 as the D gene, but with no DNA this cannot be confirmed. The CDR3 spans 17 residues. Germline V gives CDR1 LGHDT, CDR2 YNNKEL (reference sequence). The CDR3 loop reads CASSLLSGSWVDNEQFF.

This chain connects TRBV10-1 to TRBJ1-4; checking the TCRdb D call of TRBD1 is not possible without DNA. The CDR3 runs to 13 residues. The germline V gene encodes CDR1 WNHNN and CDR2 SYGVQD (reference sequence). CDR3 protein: CASRDRGSEKLFF.

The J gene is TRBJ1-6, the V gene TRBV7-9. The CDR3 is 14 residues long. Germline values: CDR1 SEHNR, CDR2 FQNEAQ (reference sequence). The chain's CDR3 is CASSLGNSNSPLHF.

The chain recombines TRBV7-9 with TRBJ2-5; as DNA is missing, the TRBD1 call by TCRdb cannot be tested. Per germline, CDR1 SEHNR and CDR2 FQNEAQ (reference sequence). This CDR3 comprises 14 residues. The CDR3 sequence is CASSLGGVLETQYF.

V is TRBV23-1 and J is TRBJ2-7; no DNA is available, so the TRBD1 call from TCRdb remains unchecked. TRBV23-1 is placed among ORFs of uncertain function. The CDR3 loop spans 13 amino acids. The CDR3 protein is CASSQRTGYEQYF.

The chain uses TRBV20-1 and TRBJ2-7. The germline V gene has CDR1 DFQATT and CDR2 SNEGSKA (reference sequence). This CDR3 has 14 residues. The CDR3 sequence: CSAESPGSSYEQYF.

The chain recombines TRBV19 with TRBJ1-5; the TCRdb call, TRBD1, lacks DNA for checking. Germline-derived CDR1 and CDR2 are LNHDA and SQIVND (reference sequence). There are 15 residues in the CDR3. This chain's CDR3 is CASTAGHSSNQPQHF.

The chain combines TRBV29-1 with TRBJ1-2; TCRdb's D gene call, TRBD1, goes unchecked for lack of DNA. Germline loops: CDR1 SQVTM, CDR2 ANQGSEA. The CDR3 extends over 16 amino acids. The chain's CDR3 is CSAEAVGSLGGYGYTF. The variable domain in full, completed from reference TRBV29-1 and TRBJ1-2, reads SAVISQKPSRDICQRGTSLTIQCQVDSQVTMMFWYRQQPGQSLTLIATANQGSEATYESGFVIDKFPISRPNLTFSTLTVSNMSPEDSSIYLCSAEAVGSLGGYGYTFGSGTRLTVV.